This paragraph covers one T cell receptor (beta chain) sequence. Its antigen is currently not known. A read error may explain this, as a much larger clone is one base away. TCR cDNA was synthesized by 5'RACE template switching, through which a universal primer site and unique molecular identifiers were introduced. cDNA synthesis was primed from both the TCR alpha and TCR beta constant segments. Libraries were amplified in two PCR steps, with sample barcodes and sequencing adapters added in the second step. Sequencing of libraries was performed on Illumina HiSeq 2500 (2x100 bp) or NovaSeq (2x150 bp). The authors' analysis ran thus. MIGEC was used to demultiplex reads and collapse the reads into UMI consensus sequences, and MiXCR was used for V(D)J alignment. Clonotypes responding to the vaccine were identified with edgeR on replicate PBMC samples, with the criteria of FDR below 0.01 and a log2 fold change above 5 up to day 15. Bulk clonotypes were assigned CD4 or CD8 identity according to which sequenced CD4 or CD8 repertoire held them at higher abundance. Clones were called with MiXCR by TCRdb after fastp trimmed the public reads at Q25, and only in-frame beta chains were retained. Rows are combined by CDR3 protein, so each entry shows the most common genes and DNA. The V and J calls follow TCRdb's processing rather than the paper's. In this sample the table shows 300,000 to 400,000 distinct CDR3 sequences, approximately 9% of which occur a single time. Of the sample, 18% is held by the ten largest clones.

The source of the sample is a study of T cells after yellow fever vaccination (dated by TCRdb to between 2018 and 2020). For context, the study as a whole: The SMART-Seq v4 Ultra Low Input RNA kit was used to prepare libraries from fractions with low cell numbers. To follow T-cell clones before and after both primary and booster YFV17D yellow fever vaccination, bulk TCR alpha and beta repertoires underwent longitudinal sequencing. Two healthy male donors, one aged 18 to 30 and one aged 30 to 40 years, were included in the cohort. Blood was collected at multiple timepoints before and after primary and secondary immunization, and bulk PBMC replicates and cell subsets were isolated. What the authors observed across the whole study: Compared with the primary T-cell response, the secondary T-cell response was faster but weaker, reaching its peak on day 5 rather than on day 15. FACS-sorted repertoires could contain abundant contaminating clonotypes from the bulk population, so computational filtering was required. A small share of clonotypes occurred in both CD4 and CD8 compartments, likely arising from convergent recombination. Most clones expanded after primary vaccination (almost 98% of CD4 and 88% of CD8) were re-detected after the booster, suggesting that broad memory maintenance occurred. Only a couple of donors were included in the study, so the extent to which the findings can be generalized is limited.

The sample's treatment or condition label, in plain terms: live attenuated yellow fever vaccine strain. At each blood-draw timepoint, two biological replicates of bulk PBMCs were collected. PBMCs were isolated from peripheral blood using a standard Ficoll-Paque protocol. TriZol was used to extract RNA from bulk PBMCs, CD4 and CD8 fractions, and dextramer-positive and dextramer-negative fractions. From the cysteine up to the phenylalanine, the CDR3 has a length of 11 residues. The DNA shown is the 33-base CDR3, in frame from base 1. V loses 10 bases, J loses 9 bases, and the germline ends lie 15 bases apart.

This receptor was obtained from a man aged 18 to 35 who received the YFV17D yellow fever vaccine. The chain uses TRBV12-3 or TRBV12-4 and TRBJ1-1, with the D gene not confidently named. This sample comprised PBMCs, obtained on the day of the first yellow fever vaccination. At the DNA level, the sequence is TGTGCCATAGCGGGGTTTACTAAAGCTTTCTTT. Its amino acids are CAIAGFTKAFF.